The 17 T cell receptor beta chains below were found in one sample sequenced in a study of blood T cells in healthy people across ages (dated by TCRdb to between 2015 and 2017). The library was built by means of 5' RACE. The data were produced on an Illumina HiSeq 2500. The second PCR ran for roughly 6 to 11 cycles and used a J-beta primer mix along with a sample-barcoded 5' primer. TCRdb reanalyzed the raw reads on its own, using fastp at Q25 for trimming and MiXCR for clone calling, and kept in-frame beta chains. Records with the same CDR3 protein are collapsed into one entry carrying the most frequent genes and DNA. The sample data list 700,000 to 1,000,000 distinct CDR3 sequences, and under 55% of these were observed just once. Around 18% of the sample goes to the ten largest clones. The sequencing sample was made of blood. The receptors come from a man in his sixties in good health.

This rearrangement joins TRBV10-3 to TRBJ1-5; D is unclear. In germline, CDR1 is ENHRY, CDR2 SYGVKD. Trimming pared 4 bases from V and 1 base from J, leaving 5 bases between. The CDR3 totals 13 residues. CDR3 DNA: TGTGCCATCAGTGGGGAGAGCAATCAGCCCCAGCATTTT. Its translation: CAISGESNQPQHF.

In its sample, this clonotype was seen a few times. As DNA, the CDR3 is TGCGCCAGCAGCCCCTCAGAAAACTATGGCTACACCTTC. The encoded protein is CASSPSENYGYTF. This sequence joins TRBV4-3 and TRBJ1-2; D call uncertain. Trimming stripped 4 bases from V and 2 bases from J, with 8 bases between. The V gene's germline CDR1 is LGHNA and CDR2 YSLEER. The CDR3 sequence is 13 residues long.

J is TRBJ2-7 and V is TRBV7-6; D is possibly TRBD1 (7 bases). CDR3 length equals 18 residues. The V gene lost 5 bases and the J gene lost 7 bases, with 30 bases spanning the gap. The germline V gene encodes CDR1 SGHVS and CDR2 FNYEAQ. As DNA, the CDR3 is TGTGCCAGCAGCCTAGATTTGAAGAGGCAGGGGGGTTACAATGAGCAGTACTTC. Protein product: CASSLDLKRQGGYNEQYF.

The genes are TRBV6-6 and TRBJ2-5, with 9 positions matching TRBD1. The CDR3 totals 15 residues. Looked up from germline, CDR1 is MNHNY and CDR2 is SVGAGI (reference sequence). The trim removed 2 bases at V and 2 bases at J, leaving 3 bases unmatched. As DNA, the CDR3 is TGTGCCAGCAGTTACGGGACAGGGTCGCAAGAGACCCAGTACTTC. Protein sequence: CASSYGTGSQETQYF.

The chain links TRBV10-3 to TRBJ1-1; D is perhaps TRBD1 (6 bases). V dropped 9 bases and J dropped 10 bases, with 24 bases sitting between them. The CDR3 contains 14 residues. Germline-derived CDR1 and CDR2 are ENHRY and SYGVKD. Here the CDR3 DNA reads TGTGCCATTAGACCAGTCAGGGGCGGAGATGGAGCTTTCTTT. This codes for CAIRPVRGGDGAFF.

With respect to this clonotype: This may be a read error: a much more frequent sequence differs by one nucleotide. The genes are TRBV5-4 and TRBJ2-4; 12 nucleotides agree with TRBD1. The DNA end favors TRBJ2-7, so the J call may be wrong. The germline gives CDR1 SGHNT, CDR2 YYREEE (reference sequence). The CDR3 length is 14 residues. The CDR3 region is CASSFGTGGNEQYF. CDR3 in DNA: TGTGCCAGCAGCTTCGGGACAGGGGGCAACGAGCAGTACTTC.

The chain has TRBV12-3 or TRBV12-4 and TRBJ2-7; no reliable D call. The DNA end is more similar to TRBJ2-5, so the J call may be wrong. The length of the CDR3 is 13 residues. In DNA, the CDR3 is TGTGCCAGCAGTTTATATGGGAAAGAGACCCAGTACTTC. Translating gives CASSLYGKETQYF.

The rearrangement links TRBV20-1 to TRBJ2-5, with TRBD2 identical over 7 bases. The CDR3 is made up of 17 amino acids. Looked up from germline, CDR1 is DFQATT and CDR2 is SNEGSKA (reference sequence). J gave up 2 bases and V 3 bases, and 15 bases lay outside the gene matches. CDR3: CSARFLAGVSSQETQYF. As DNA, the CDR3 is TGCAGTGCTAGGTTTCTGGCGGGGGTTTCCAGTCAAGAGACCCAGTACTTC.

Turning to this clonotype: One junction end disagrees with the germline gene, perhaps due to a read error. This CDR3 reads CASSESAGGDTQYF. DNA for the CDR3: TGCGCCAGCAGTGAATCCGCGGGAGGTGATACGCAGTATTTT. This chain uses TRBV6-1 with TRBJ2-3; 8 nucleotides match TRBD2. CDR3 length: 14 amino acids. CDR1 is MNHNS, CDR2 SASEGT, per germline.

The gene calls are TRBV6-5 and TRBJ1-5; weak D call: TRBD1 (6 bases). The V end was cut by 6 bases, the J end by 4 bases, with 10 bases between. The CDR3 extends over 13 amino acids. The germline gives CDR1 MNHEY, CDR2 SVGAGI. The CDR3 DNA follows: TGTGCCAGCAGACGGACAGATAATCAGCCCCAGCATTTT. Amino acid sequence: CASRRTDNQPQHF.

The rearrangement uses TRBV6-5 and TRBJ2-7, with D maybe TRBD2 (5 bases). Germline V gene lookup returns CDR1 MNHEY and CDR2 SVGAGI. V was shortened by 5 bases and J by 5 bases, with 19 bases between the two germline ends. This CDR3 has 15 amino acids. The CDR3 loop reads CASSPGLFLVDEQYF. CDR3 bases: TGTGCCAGCAGTCCCGGACTCTTCCTTGTGGACGAGCAGTACTTC.

This clonotype was observed at least ten times. The chain employs TRBV7-8 and TRBJ2-5, with a tentative D call TRBD2 (7 bases). The germline CDR1 and CDR2 sequences are SGHVS and FQNEAQ. The CDR3 totals 18 residues. The germline V and J ends were trimmed by 2 bases and 1 base, with 20 bases remaining between them. The CDR3 coding sequence is TGTGCCAGCAGCTTACCATTGCGGGGGCCCAACCTCCAAGAGACCCAGTACTTC. Translation gives CASSLPLRGPNLQETQYF.

Of note for this clonotype: One end of the junction is discordant with germline, which a read error may explain. The CDR3 DNA reads TGTGCCAGCGGCTTGGGACTCAGCTCCTACGAGCAGTACTTC. Residues: CASGLGLSSYEQYF. The chain combines TRBV5-5 with TRBJ2-7; D possibly corresponds to TRBD2 (6 bases). CDR3 length: 14 amino acids. Germline lookup yields CDR1 SGHKS and CDR2 YYEKEE (reference sequence).

Written as DNA, the CDR3 is TGTGCCAGCAGTTTAGAAGGGACTAGCGGGGTTCCGTACTTC. Protein: CASSLEGTSGVPYF. The rearrangement uses TRBV28 and TRBJ2-5, with 13 bases matching TRBD2. Germline CDR1 is MDHEN and CDR2 is SYDVKM. V was clipped by 2 bases and J by 13 bases; unmatched bases: 7. CDR3 length: 14 amino acids.

The chain uses TRBV25-1 and TRBJ1-1; 7 bases align to TRBD1. The CDR3 spans 13 residues. The V gene's germline CDR1 is MGHDK and CDR2 SYGVNS. The J segment lost 4 bases and the V segment lost 4 bases, leaving 3 bases of the junction unmatched. The CDR3 DNA follows: TGTGCCAGCAGTGGAACAGGGGCCACTGAAGCTTTCTTT. Protein: CASSGTGATEAFF. The full variable domain, its missing parts supplied by reference TRBV25-1 and TRBJ1-1, is EADIYQTPRYLVIGTGKKITLECSQTMGHDKMYWYQQDPGMELHLIHYSYGVNSTEKGDLSSESTVSRIRTEHFPLTLESARPSHTSQYLCASSGTGATEAFFGQGTRLTVV.

The V call is TRBV3-1, the J call TRBJ2-7, with D perhaps matching TRBD2 (5 bases). This CDR3 spans 14 amino acids. V shed 1 base and J shed 7 bases, with 14 bases lying between them. The germline V gene encodes CDR1 LGHDT and CDR2 YNNKEL (reference sequence). CDR3 residues: CASSQGGFGPEQYF. The CDR3 coding sequence is TGTGCCAGCAGCCAAGGAGGGTTTGGTCCTGAGCAGTACTTC.

This clonotype was recorded a few times. The chain employs TRBV2 and TRBJ2-7; D might be TRBD1 or TRBD2, each matching 5 bases. Trimming cost V 2 bases and J 2 bases, with 16 bases left between them. Looked up from germline, CDR1 is SNHLY and CDR2 is FYNNEI. CDR3 length: 16 amino acids. In DNA form, the CDR3 reads TGTGCCAGCAGTGAAAACGAGGGGACCGGGGCCTACGAGCAGTACTTC. It specifies CASSENEGTGAYEQYF.